Given below is one T cell receptor (beta chain) in context. What it binds is not known. Other DNA sequences in the sample encode the same CDR3. These data originate in a study of cytomegalovirus exposure and HLA in healthy donors. Overall study results and limits: For most TCR beta V segments, an earlier analysis put the productive rate at about 90% or about 30% of the time. Later on, an analysis showed TCR association rates differing by HLA locus, with DRB1 the most and HLA-C the fewest. Sequencing depth across donors, presence/absence analyses assumed, was roughly uniform.

The CDR3 has 13 residues. CDR1 and CDR2 from the germline V gene are SGHRS and YFSETQ. V lost 0 bases and J lost 4, with 7 bases in between. The study ran its PCR with 60 Vbeta and 13 Jbeta primers. Repertoires were generated with immunoSEQ multiplex PCR, while TCRdb's copy carries only in-frame clones and drops some. The sample comprises about 150,000 clones, roughly three quarters of which are singletons, and less than 8% rests with the top ten. This sequence joins TRBV5-1 and TRBJ1-1; maybe TRBD1 (5 bases). This TCR came from a woman between 35 and 50 years old in good health and CMV-seropositive. The sample taken for sequencing was PBMCs. CDR3 coding DNA: TGCGCCAGCAGCTTGGACGGGGGCACTGAAGCTTTCTTT. Its protein product is CASSLDGGTEAFF.